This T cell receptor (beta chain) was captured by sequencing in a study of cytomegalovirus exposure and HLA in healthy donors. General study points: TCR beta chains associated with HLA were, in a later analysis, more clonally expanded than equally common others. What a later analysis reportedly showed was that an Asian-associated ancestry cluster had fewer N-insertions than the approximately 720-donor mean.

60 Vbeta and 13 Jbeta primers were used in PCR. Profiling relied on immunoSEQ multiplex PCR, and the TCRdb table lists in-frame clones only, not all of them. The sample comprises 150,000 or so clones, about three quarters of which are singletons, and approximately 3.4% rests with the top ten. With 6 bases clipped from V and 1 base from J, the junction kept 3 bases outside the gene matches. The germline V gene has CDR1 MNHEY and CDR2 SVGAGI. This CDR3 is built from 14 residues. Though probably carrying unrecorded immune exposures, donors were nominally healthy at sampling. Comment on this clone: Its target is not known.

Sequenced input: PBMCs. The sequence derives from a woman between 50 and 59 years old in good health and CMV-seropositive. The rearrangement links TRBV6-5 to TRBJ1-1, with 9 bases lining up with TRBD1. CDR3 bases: TGTGCCAGCAGCTCGGGACAGGGGAACACTGAAGCTTTCTTT. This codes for CASSSGQGNTEAFF.